This T cell receptor (beta chain) was recovered during a study of lymphopenia after photon versus proton radiotherapy. The V and J ends lost 0 bases and 13 bases, in that order; junction bases with no gene match: 17. The CDR3 extends over 17 amino acids. Germline V gene sequence: CDR1 SGHNT, CDR2 YYREEE (reference sequence). Details on this clone: Its antigen is as yet unknown.

The table came from immunoSEQ multiplex PCR; TCRdb's copy has only in-frame clones and leaves some out. Here the sample spans around 33,000 clones, approximately 92% being singletons. Overall study findings and caveats: Authors raise, but do not show, better survival with proton therapy. A bigger post-nadir fall in TCR diversity correlated inversely with survival time in deceased patients. Photon-treated patients lost naive T cells and TCR diversity; proton-treated stayed stable.

The sequence was collected from a woman aged 65 to 85 with pancreatic cancer. Some clones in this sample may be carry-over from other donors' samples. Source: peripheral blood, taken from a patient treated with proton-based radiotherapy. The chain links TRBV5-4 to TRBJ1-1; 11 bases are shared with TRBD1. CDR3 amino acids: CASSLARRTDRGQGVFF. The CDR3 DNA reads as TGTGCCAGCAGCTTGGCCCGGAGAACGGACAGGGGGCAAGGGGTTTTCTTT. Supplemented by reference TRBV5-4 and TRBJ1-1, the full variable domain reads ETGVTQSPTHLIKTRGQQVTLRCSSQSGHNTVSWYQQALGQGPQFIFQYYREEENGRGNFPPRFSGLQFPNYSSELNVNALELDDSALYLCASSLARRTDRGQGVFFGQGTRLTVV.